Sequencing of this T cell receptor (beta chain) was carried out in a study of blood T cell repertoires in COVID-19 (dated by TCRdb to 2020 to 2022). Broadly, across the study: The collaborator samples originated in the United States, Italy and Spain and spanned the acute and convalescent phases of COVID-19. HLA class I and class II types, where available, came from metadata supplied by the sample provider rather than from assay-based typing. The samples were drawn from two sources: the first 160 participants of the ongoing ImmuneRACE study, and 1,200 or so subjects contributed by 6 global collaborators. The prospective study material was composed of cDNA or gDNA derived from T cells, B-cell-depleted T cells, or PBMCs. A freely available public database, intended as a resource for researchers studying the immune response to SARS-CoV-2, is where the repertoires were released. Deeply sampled blood TCRbeta repertoires from subjects exposed to, actively infected with, or recovered from COVID-19 were included in the dataset. Sample metadata almost always included a de-identified subject ID, COVID-19 status, age in years and sex.

Each collaborating institution followed its own protocols to collect whole blood in K2EDTA tubes. Collaborator samples were shipped for TCRbeta analysis as frozen whole blood, isolated PBMCs, or DNA extracted from either sample type. As regards this clone: It has no known antigen specificity. Within one base of it there is no much larger clone, and no base qualities were kept.

Summary of the overall study and its limitations: The quantity of clinical and demographic metadata differed by source and by participant and was supplied without curation.

TCRbeta CDR3 regions were amplified from genomic DNA by means of the immunoSEQ Assay, a bias-controlled multiplex PCR. The original methods were these. The number of nucleated cells in each sample was estimated from the amplification of reference gene primers within the assay. To quantify the absolute abundance of each unique TCRbeta CDR3 rearrangement, sequence reads were collapsed and filtered. For each sample, productive Simpson clonality was calculated by taking the square root of Simpson's diversity index across productive rearrangements. TCRdb provides this immuneACCESS table in a form limited to in-frame rearrangements. Some clones are lacking; in checked studies, under half of them reflect an unresolved V gene, and why the rest are absent is not known. The DNA was the basis for D and trimming; V, J and clone size are from that table. Here the sample has approximately 450,000 clones; about 89% occur a single time. The ten largest clones represent around 4.5% of the sample.

Sequenced sample: peripheral blood. The clonotype was recovered from a woman in her twenties or thirties with acute or convalescent COVID-19.

Here is the DNA: TGTGCCAGCAGTTACTCGTCGCGTGGGGAGCTGTTTTTT. Translated, this gives CASSYSSRGELFF. This chain is built from TRBV6-2 or TRBV6-3 and TRBJ2-2, with the identity of the D gene unclear. CDR1 and CDR2 are read off the germline V gene as MNHEY and SVGEGT. Including the terminal cysteine and phenylalanine, the CDR3 comprises 13 residues. Only the CDR3 portion is preserved as DNA: 39 bases, with reading frame beginning at the first base. Between the V and J ends, shortened by 0 bases and 8 bases respectively, the junction contains 7 bases.